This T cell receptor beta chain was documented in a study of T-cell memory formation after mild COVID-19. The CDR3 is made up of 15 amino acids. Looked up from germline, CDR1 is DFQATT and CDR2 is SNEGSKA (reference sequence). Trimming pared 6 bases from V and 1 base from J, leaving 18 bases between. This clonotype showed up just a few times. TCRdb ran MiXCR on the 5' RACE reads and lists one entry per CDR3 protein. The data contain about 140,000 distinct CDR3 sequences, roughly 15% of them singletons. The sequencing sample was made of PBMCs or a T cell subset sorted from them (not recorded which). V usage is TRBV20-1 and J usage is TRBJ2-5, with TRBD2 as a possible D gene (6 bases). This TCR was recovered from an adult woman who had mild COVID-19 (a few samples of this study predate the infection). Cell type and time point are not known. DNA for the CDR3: TGCAGTGCCAGGGTACCGGGAGCCTCCCAAGAGACCCAGTACTTC. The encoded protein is CSARVPGASQETQYF.